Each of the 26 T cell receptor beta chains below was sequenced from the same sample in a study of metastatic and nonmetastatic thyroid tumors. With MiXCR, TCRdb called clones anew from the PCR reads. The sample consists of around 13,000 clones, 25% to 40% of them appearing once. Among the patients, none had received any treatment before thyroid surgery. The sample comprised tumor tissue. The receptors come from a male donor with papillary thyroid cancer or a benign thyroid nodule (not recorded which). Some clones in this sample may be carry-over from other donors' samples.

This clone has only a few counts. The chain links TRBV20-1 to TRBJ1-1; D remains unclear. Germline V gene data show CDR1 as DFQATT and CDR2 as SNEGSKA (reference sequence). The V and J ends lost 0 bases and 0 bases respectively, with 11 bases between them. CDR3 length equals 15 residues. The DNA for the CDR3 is TGCAGTGCTAGAGATATTCGCCTTCTGAACACTGAAGCTTTCTTT. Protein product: CSARDIRLLNTEAFF.

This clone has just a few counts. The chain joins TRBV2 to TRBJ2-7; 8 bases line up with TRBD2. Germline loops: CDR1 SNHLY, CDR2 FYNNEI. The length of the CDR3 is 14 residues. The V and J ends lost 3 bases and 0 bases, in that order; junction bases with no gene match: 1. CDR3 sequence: CASSDLAGSYEQYF. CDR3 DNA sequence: TGTGCCAGCAGTGATCTAGCGGGCTCCTACGAGCAGTACTTC.

CDR3: CASSQDRVVGGQPQHF. For the CDR3, the DNA is TGTGCCAGCAGCCAAGATCGGGTGGTAGGAGGTCAGCCCCAGCATTTT. The J gene is TRBJ1-5, the V gene TRBV4-2; D gene ambiguous. Germline V CDR1 and CDR2: LGHNA, YNFKEQ. This CDR3 contains 16 residues. V was clipped by 0 bases and J by 6 bases, with 15 bases between them.

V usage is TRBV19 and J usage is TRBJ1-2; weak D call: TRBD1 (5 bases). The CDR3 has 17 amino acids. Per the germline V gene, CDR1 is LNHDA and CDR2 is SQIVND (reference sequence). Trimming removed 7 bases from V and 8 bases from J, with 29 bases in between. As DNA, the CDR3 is TGTGCCAGTACCGCTGTGGGGGGTCAGGAGACGCTATCAGGCTACACCTTC. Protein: CASTAVGGQETLSGYTF.

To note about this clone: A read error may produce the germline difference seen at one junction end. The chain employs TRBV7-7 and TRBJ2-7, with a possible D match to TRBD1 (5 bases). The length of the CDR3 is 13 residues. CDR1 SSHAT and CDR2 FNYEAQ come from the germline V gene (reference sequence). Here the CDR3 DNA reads TGTGCTAGCAGTCCATTAAGGGGCTACGAGCAGTACTTC. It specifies CASSPLRGYEQYF.

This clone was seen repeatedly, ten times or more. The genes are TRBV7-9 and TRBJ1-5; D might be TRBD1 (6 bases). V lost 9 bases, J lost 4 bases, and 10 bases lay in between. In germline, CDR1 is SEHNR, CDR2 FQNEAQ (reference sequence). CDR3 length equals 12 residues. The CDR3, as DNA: TGTGCCAGTCAGGGGTTGAATCAGCCCCAGCATTTT. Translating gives CASQGLNQPQHF.

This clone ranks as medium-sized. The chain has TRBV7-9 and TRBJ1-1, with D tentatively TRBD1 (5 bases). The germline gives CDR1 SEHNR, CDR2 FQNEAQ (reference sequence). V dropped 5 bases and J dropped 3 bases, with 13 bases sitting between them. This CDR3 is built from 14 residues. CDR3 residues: CASSLMGEDTEAFF. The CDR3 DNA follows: TGTGCCAGCAGCCTTATGGGGGAGGACACTGAAGCTTTCTTT.

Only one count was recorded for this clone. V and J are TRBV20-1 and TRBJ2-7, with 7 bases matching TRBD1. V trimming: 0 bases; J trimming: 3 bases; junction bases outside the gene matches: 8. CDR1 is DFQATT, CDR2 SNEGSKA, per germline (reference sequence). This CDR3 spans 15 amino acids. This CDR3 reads CSARDLEGQIYEQYF. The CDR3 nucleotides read TGCAGTGCTAGAGATCTTGAGGGACAGATCTACGAGCAGTACTTC.

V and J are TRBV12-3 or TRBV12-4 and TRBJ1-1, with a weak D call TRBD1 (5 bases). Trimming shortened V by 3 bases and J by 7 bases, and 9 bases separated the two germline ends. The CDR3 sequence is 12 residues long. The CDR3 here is CASSFRGYEAFF. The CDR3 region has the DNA TGTGCCAGCAGTTTTCGGGGGTATGAAGCTTTCTTT.

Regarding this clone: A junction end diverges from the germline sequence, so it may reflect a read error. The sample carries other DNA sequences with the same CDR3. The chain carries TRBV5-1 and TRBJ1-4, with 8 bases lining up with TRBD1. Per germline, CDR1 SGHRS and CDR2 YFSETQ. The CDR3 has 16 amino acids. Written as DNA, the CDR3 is TGCGCCAGCAGCTTAGGGCAGGGGGCAGGTCGTGAAAAACTGTTCTTT. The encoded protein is CASSLGQGAGREKLFF.

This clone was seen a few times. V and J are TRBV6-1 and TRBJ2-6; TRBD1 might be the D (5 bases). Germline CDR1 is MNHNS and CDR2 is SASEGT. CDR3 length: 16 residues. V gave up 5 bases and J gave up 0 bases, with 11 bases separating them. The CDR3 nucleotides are TGTGCCAGCAGTCACCCCCAGGGCTCTGGGGCCAACGTCCTGACTTTC. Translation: CASSHPQGSGANVLTF.

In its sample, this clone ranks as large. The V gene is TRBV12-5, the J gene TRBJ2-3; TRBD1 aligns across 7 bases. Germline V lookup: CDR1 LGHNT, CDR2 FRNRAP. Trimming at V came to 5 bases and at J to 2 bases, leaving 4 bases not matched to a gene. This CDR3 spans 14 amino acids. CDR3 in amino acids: CASGLGQNTDTQYF. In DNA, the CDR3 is TGTGCTAGTGGTCTGGGACAGAACACAGATACGCAGTATTTT.

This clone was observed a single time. The CDR3 DNA is TGTGCCAGCAGCTTAACTGGAGATACGCAGTATTTT. Translation gives CASSLTGDTQYF. The chain couples TRBV11-2 to TRBJ2-3, with D hard to call. Trimming stripped 2 bases from V and 5 bases from J, with 5 bases between. Germline assignment: CDR1 SGHAT and CDR2 FQNNGV. This CDR3 region has 12 residues.

The CDR3 bases are TGTGCCAGCACCCGCAGGGATGGGGCCAACGTCCTGACTTTC. Translating it yields CASTRRDGANVLTF. This chain connects TRBV11-3 to TRBJ2-6, with D possibly TRBD1 on 5 matching bases. CDR1 is SGHNT and CDR2 is YENEEA in the germline V gene. With 7 bases removed from V and 3 bases from J, the gap between germline ends came to 10 bases. The CDR3 spans 14 residues.

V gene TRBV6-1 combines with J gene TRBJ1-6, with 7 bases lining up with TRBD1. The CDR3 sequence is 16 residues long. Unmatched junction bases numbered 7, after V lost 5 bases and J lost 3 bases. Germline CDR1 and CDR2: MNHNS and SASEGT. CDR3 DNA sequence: TGTGCCAGCAGTCGGGCCGGGACAGTCTATAATTCACCCCTCCACTTT. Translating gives CASSRAGTVYNSPLHF.

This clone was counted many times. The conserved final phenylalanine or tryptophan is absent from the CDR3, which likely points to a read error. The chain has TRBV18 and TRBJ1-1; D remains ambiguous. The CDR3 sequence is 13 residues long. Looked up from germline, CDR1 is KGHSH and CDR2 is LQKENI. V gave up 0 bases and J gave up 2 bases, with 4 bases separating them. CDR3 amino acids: CASSPPINTEAFL. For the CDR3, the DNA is TGTGCCAGCTCACCACCGATTAACACTGAAGCTTTCCTT.

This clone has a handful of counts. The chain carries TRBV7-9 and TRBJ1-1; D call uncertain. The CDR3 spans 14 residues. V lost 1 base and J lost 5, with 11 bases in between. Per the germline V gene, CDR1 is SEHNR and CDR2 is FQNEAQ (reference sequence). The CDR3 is CASSLGIEGTEAFF. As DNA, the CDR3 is TGTGCCAGCAGCTTAGGTATCGAGGGAACTGAAGCTTTCTTT.

In DNA, the CDR3 is TGTGCCAGCAGCCTGTCAGGGGGCGTAGTCAATGAGCAGTTCTTC. Its translation is CASSLSGGVVNEQFF. The genes are TRBV7-3 and TRBJ2-1, with 8 bases that match TRBD1. Germline assignment: CDR1 SGHTA and CDR2 FQGTGA. CDR3 length: 15 amino acids. V trimming: 5 bases; J trimming: 6 bases; junction bases outside the gene matches: 9.

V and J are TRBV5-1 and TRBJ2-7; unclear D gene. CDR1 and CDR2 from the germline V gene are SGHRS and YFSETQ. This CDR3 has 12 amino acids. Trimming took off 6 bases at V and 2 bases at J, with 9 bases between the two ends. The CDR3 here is CASKEGPYEQYF. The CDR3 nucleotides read TGCGCCAGCAAGGAAGGGCCCTACGAGCAGTACTTC.

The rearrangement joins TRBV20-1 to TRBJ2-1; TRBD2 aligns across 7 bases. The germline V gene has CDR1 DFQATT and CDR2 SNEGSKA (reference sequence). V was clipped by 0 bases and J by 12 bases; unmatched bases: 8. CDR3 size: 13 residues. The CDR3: CSARDRSGGGQFF. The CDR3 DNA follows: TGCAGTGCTAGAGATCGGTCGGGAGGAGGGCAGTTCTTC.

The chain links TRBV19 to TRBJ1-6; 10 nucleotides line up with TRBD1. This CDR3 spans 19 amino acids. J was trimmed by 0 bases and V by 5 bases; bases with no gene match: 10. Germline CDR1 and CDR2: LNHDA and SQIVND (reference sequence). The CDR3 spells CASSGPGQGISSYNSPLHF. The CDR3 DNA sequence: TGTGCCAGTAGTGGACCGGGACAGGGGATAAGCTCCTATAATTCACCCCTCCACTTT.

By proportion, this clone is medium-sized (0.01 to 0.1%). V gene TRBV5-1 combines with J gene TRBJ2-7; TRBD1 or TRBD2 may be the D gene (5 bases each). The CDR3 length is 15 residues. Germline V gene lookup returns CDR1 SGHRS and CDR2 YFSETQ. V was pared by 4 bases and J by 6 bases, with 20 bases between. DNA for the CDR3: TGCGCCAGCAGCCCCTGGACGGGGATGAGGGGCGAGCAGTACTTC. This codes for CASSPWTGMRGEQYF. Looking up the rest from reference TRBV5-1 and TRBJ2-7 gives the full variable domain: KAGVTQTPRYLIKTRGQQVTLSCSPISGHRSVSWYQQTPGQGLQFLFEYFSETQRNKGNFPGRFSGRQFSNSRSEMNVSTLELGDSALYLCASSPWTGMRGEQYFGPGTRLTVT.

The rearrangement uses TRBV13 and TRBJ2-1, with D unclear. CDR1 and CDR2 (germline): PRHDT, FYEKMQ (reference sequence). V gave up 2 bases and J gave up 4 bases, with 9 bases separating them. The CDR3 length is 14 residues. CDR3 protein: CASSLSGVYNEQFF. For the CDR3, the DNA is TGTGCCAGCAGCTTAAGTGGAGTTTACAATGAGCAGTTCTTC.

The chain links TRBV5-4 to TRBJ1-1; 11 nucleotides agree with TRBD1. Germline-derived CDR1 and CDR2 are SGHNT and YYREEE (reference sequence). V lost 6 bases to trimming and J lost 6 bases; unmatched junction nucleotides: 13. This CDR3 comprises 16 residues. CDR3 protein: CASTLDRGLLASEAFF. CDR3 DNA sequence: TGTGCCAGCACCCTGGACAGGGGGCTCTTAGCCTCTGAAGCTTTCTTT. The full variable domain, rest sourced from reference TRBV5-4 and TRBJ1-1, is ETGVTQSPTHLIKTRGQQVTLRCSSQSGHNTVSWYQQALGQGPQFIFQYYREEENGRGNFPPRFSGLQFPNYSSELNVNALELDDSALYLCASTLDRGLLASEAFFGQGTRLTVV.

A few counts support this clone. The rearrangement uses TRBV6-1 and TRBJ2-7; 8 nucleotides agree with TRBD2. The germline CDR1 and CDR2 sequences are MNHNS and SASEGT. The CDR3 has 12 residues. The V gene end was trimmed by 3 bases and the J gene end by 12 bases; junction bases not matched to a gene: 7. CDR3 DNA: TGTGCCAGCAGTGACGGGACTAGTGATCCGTACTTC. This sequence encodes CASSDGTSDPYF.

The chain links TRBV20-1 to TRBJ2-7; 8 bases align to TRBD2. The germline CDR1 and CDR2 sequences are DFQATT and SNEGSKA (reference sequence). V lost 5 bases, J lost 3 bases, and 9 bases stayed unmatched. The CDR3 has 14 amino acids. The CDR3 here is CSAGPSSGYYEQYF. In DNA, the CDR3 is TGCAGTGCTGGGCCTTCTAGCGGGTACTACGAGCAGTACTTC.